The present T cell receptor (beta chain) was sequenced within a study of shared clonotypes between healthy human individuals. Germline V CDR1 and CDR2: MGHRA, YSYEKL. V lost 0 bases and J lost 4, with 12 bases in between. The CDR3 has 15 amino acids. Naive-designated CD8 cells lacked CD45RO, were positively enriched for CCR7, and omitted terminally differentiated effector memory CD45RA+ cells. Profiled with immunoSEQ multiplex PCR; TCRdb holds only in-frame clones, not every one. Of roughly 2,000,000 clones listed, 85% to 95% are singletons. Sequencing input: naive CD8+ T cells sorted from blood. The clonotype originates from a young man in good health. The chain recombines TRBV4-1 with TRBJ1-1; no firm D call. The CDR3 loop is CASSQEPPGRTEAFF. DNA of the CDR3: TGCGCCAGCAGCCAAGAACCCCCCGGGCGCACTGAAGCTTTCTTT.